What follows describes a single T cell receptor beta chain. No antigen is known for it. This sample stems from a study of cytomegalovirus exposure and HLA in healthy donors. Study results and caveats: DRB1 showed the most TCR associations and HLA-C the fewest in a later analysis, as rates varied by HLA locus. A later analysis reportedly found that, within productive TCRs, an Asian-associated ancestry cluster had fewer N-insertions than the mean observed across the roughly 700 donors. Reports state that TCR beta sequences accurately predicted most subjects' HLA-A and HLA-B alleles. In a later analysis, 15,000 to 20,000 TCR beta sequences were associated with HLA alleles at 0.05 false discovery rate.

This PCR relied on a set of 60 Vbeta primers and 13 Jbeta primers. The data were produced by immunoSEQ multiplex PCR, yet TCRdb's version contains in-frame clones alone and is incomplete. The sample holds approximately 210,000 clones, around 85% seen once. CDR1 and CDR2 from the germline V gene are PRHDT and FYEKMQ (reference sequence). V shed 5 bases and J shed 1 base, with 18 bases lying between them. The CDR3 runs 16 residues. This sequence was found in a man younger than 35 in good health and CMV-seronegative. The specimen sequenced was PBMCs. This rearrangement joins TRBV13 to TRBJ2-7; D call uncertain. This CDR3 reads CASSPQIGSRSYEQYF. In DNA, the CDR3 is TGTGCCAGCAGCCCTCAAATAGGAAGCAGGTCCTACGAGCAGTACTTC.